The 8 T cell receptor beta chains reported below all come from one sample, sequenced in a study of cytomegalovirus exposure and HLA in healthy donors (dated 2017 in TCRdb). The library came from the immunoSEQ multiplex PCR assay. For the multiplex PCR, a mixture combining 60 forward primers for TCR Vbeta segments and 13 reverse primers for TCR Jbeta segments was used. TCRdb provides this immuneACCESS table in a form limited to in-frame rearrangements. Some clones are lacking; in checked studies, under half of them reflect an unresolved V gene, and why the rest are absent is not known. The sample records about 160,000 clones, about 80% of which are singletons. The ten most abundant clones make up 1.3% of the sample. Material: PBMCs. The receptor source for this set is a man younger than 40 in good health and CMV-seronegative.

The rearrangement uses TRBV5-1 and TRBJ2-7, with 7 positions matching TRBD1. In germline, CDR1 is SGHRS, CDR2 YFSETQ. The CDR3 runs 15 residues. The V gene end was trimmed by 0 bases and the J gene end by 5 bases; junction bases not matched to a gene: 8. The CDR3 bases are TGCGCCAGCAGCTTGGGACAGGGAGAGTATAACGAGCAGTACTTC. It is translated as CASSLGQGEYNEQYF.

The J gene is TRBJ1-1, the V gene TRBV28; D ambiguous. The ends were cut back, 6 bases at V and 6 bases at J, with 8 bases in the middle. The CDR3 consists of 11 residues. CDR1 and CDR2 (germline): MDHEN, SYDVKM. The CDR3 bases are TGTGCCAGCAGGTCAGTCCCTGAAGCTTTCTTT. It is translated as CASRSVPEAFF.

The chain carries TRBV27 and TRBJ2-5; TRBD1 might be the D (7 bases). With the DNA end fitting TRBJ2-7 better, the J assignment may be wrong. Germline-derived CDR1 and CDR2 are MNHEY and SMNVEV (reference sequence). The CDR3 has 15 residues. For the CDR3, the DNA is TGTGCCAGCAGTTTATCTGGAGGGGGCTTCTACGAGCAGTACTTC. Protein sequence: CASSLSGGGFYEQYF.

CDR3 in DNA: TGCGCCAGCAGTGAGACAGGGGGCCTGAACACCGGGGAGCTGTTTTTT. Translation gives CASSETGGLNTGELFF. The rearrangement joins TRBV10-1 to TRBJ2-2; TRBD1 aligns across 9 bases. J lost 1 base, V lost 2 bases, and 2 bases had no gene match. The CDR3 is 16 amino acids. CDR1 and CDR2 from the germline V gene are WNHNN and SYGVQD (reference sequence).

The CDR3 protein is CASSLTTGTTDTQYF. Here the CDR3 DNA reads TGCGCCAGCAGCCTAACGACAGGTACCACAGATACGCAGTATTTT. The rearrangement joins TRBV5-1 to TRBJ2-3; a weak D match, TRBD1 (6 bases). V lost 4 bases and J 2 bases, leaving 14 bases between the germline ends. CDR1 SGHRS and CDR2 YFSETQ come from the germline V gene. The CDR3 sequence is 15 residues long.

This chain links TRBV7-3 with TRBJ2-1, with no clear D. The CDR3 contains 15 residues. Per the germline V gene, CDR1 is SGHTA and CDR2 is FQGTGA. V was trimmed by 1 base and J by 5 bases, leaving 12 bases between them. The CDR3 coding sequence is TGTGCCAGCAGCTTAAGCGGAACAACACACAATGAGCAGTTCTTC. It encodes CASSLSGTTHNEQFF.

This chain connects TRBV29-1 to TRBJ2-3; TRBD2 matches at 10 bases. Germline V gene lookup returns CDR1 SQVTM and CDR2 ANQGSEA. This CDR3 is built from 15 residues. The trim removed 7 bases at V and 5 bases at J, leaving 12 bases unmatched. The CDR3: CSAKLTSGAQDTQYF. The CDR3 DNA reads TGCAGCGCTAAACTTACTAGCGGGGCTCAAGATACGCAGTATTTT.

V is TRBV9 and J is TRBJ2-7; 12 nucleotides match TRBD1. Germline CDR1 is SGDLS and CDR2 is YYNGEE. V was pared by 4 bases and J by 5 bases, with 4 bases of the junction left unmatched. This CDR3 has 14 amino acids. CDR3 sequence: CASSPGQGAHEQYF. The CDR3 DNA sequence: TGTGCCAGCAGCCCGGGACAGGGGGCCCACGAGCAGTACTTC.